This paragraph covers one T cell receptor beta chain sequence. Its specificity is unknown. This sample was taken from a study of vaccination effects on CD4 cells after COVID-19. Data came from immunoSEQ multiplex PCR; TCRdb stores just in-frame clones and leaves some out. In the table there are tens of thousands of clones, about 75% of which are singletons. CDR1 and CDR2 (germline): KGHDR, SFDVKD. This CDR3 region has 13 residues. V was cut by 5 bases and J by 6 bases, with 12 bases left in between. Sequencing followed a ViraFEST assay step that expanded antigen-specific CD4+ T cells with viral peptide pools. The authors isolated CD4+ T cells after about eleven days of culture. Vaccine recipients had no previous SARS-CoV-2 infection; their nucleocapsid antibodies were negative. Study-level results: There was only 1 of 255 vaccine-induced clones in healthy vaccinees that cross-reacted with common cold coronaviruses.

This clonotype was sampled from a human donor who received a COVID-19 vaccine. The sample consisted of CD4+ T cells from PBMCs cultured with HCoV-NL63 spike peptides, taken before COVID-19 vaccination. The chain has TRBV24-1 and TRBJ1-1; a possible D gene is TRBD1 (6 bases). The CDR3 loop is CATSGDGGAEAFF. CDR3 nucleotides: TGTGCCACCAGTGGCGATGGGGGCGCTGAAGCTTTCTTT.